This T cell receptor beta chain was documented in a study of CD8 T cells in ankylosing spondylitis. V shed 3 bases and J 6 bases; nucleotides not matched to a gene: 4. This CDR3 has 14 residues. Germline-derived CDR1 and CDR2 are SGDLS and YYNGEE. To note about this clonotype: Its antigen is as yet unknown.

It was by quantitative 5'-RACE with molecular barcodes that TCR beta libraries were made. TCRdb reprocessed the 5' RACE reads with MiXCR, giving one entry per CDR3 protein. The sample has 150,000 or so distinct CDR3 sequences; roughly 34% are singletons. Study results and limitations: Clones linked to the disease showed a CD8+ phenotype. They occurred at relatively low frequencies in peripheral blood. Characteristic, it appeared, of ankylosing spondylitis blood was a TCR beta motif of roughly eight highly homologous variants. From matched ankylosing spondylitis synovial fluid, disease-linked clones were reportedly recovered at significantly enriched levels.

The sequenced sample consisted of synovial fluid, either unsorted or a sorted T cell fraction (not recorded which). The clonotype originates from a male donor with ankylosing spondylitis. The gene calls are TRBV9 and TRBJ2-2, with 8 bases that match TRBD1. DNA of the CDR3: TGTGCCAGCAGCGCAGGGGGCGCGGCCGGGGAGCTGTTTTTT. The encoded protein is CASSAGGAAGELFF.